These T cell receptor beta chains were read from a single sample in a study of cytomegalovirus exposure and HLA in healthy donors. Generated by immunoSEQ multiplex PCR, the TCRdb table keeps only in-frame clones and is missing some. The data contain roughly 250,000 clones, around 90% of them seen just once; the ten biggest clones take up 0.37%. Material for sequencing was PBMCs. These receptors were obtained from a woman aged 18-30 years in good health and CMV-seronegative. Each CDR3 is given with its conserved first and last residue. Not every row has a clone size; where given, it reads once, few, many or a size class.

clone_size,v_call,cdr3_aa
-,TRBV6-6,CASSPGQEGDTQYF
-,TRBV6-5,CASSGAGLSSPLHF
-,TRBV7-9,CASSLGRLSSPLHF
-,TRBV27,CASSSQGTEAFF
-,TRBV2,CASPLGGGPGDEQFF
-,TRBV28,CASSSGGAIDTQYF
-,TRBV11-1,CASSWRRQPTEAFF
-,TRBV15,CAVQGASNQPQHF
-,TRBV5-1,CASSLLAGGQSGEQFF
-,TRBV19,CASSIDPDQRGYNEQFF
-,TRBV10-3,CAIRGGTEVNSPLHF
once,TRBV18,CASSPPGGSSYNSPLHF
once,TRBV4-1,CASSLLTGYTEAFF
-,TRBV4-3,CASSQMTGGLNTGELFF
-,TRBV11-2,CASSSPSADGAKNIQYF
-,TRBV7-7,CASSTGTGTDTQYF
-,TRBV2,CASMGSYEQYF
-,TRBV6-6,CASSYVPGQGDTEAFF
-,TRBV10-3,CAISESAADTEAFF
-,TRBV5-1,CASSLDRVFNSPLHF
once,TRBV10-3,CAISNYNEQFF
-,TRBV15,CATSRVYGNQPQHF
-,TRBV6-5,CASSVRDLGTDTQYF
-,TRBV28,CASSPSGGVWSSEAFF
-,TRBV7-8,CASGTGAQPQHF
-,TRBV10-3,CAISESGADIYF
-,TRBV27,CASRGSGVTGELFF
-,TRBV29-1,CSVPAGDYGYTF
-,TRBV30,CAWSGTDQGTQYF
-,TRBV27,CATGQGSGEQFF
-,TRBV6-1,CASSVMGAGGYTF
-,TRBV28,CASSFGRSDYGYTF
-,TRBV19,CARSTWPFRDQPQHF
-,TRBV28,CASSYRGYNQPQHF
-,TRBV2,CASSVPPSNEELFF
-,TRBV6-6,CASRLLSTNEKLFF
-,TRBV28,CASSVTGTPSTDTQYF
-,TRBV5-1,CASSPGTRGLAGRETQYF
-,TRBV5-1,CASSSGVEAFF
-,TRBV9,CASSPLSGNTIYF
-,TRBV28,CASIKRQGNTEAFF
-,TRBV6-1,CASPDPQGNYGYTF
-,TRBV2,CASRPGQGNTGELFF
-,TRBV7-2,CASSLGLRTGGNQPQHF
-,TRBV11-3,CASSSNGTSVRGTGELFF
-,TRBV27,CASSSGGLYNEQFF
-,TRBV27,CASSFGDFDTDTQYF
-,TRBV28,CASSPLGVPGYTF
-,TRBV5-5,CASSRLVYEQYF
-,TRBV19,CASSLGQGLGVGTEAFF
-,TRBV5-1,CASSVRPGTSTDTQYF
-,TRBV6-5,CASWRPTPNSPLHF
once,TRBV10-1,CASSSVNTEAFF